These 12 T cell receptor beta chains originate from one sample sequenced in a study of CD8 T cell repertoires and HIV-1 epitope variants. Measured with immunoSEQ multiplex PCR; TCRdb has only the in-frame clones, and not every one. The sample has approximately 5,000 clones; 67% are singletons. These receptors are not linked to any known antigen. Specimen: cultured CD8+ T cells derived from PBMCs. The receptors were sampled from a male donor with HIV.

V and J are TRBV11-2 and TRBJ2-7; D is undetermined. CDR3 size: 13 residues. Germline CDR1 and CDR2: SGHAT and FQNNGV. V dropped 1 base and J dropped 0 bases, with 4 bases sitting between them. DNA for the CDR3: TGTGCCAGCAGCTTAGGTGTCTCCTACGAGCAGTACTTC. It translates to CASSLGVSYEQYF.

The V gene is TRBV4-2, the J gene TRBJ2-2, with 9 bases fitting TRBD2. The CDR3 sequence is 19 residues long. The trim removed 0 bases at V and 4 bases at J, leaving 12 bases unmatched. The V gene's germline CDR1 is LGHNA and CDR2 YNFKEQ. Here the CDR3 reads CASSQDLGLAGEGTGELFF. Written as DNA, the CDR3 is TGTGCCAGCAGCCAAGATCTTGGGTTAGCGGGGGAAGGCACCGGGGAGCTGTTTTTT.

This clone came up a few times. This chain's CDR3 is CASKTGNTIRFF. Written as DNA, the CDR3 is TGTGCCAGCAAAACCGGGAACACCATTAGGTTCTTC. The chain links TRBV14 to TRBJ2-1; D is possibly TRBD2 (5 bases). CDR3 length: 12 amino acids. Germline CDR1 is SGHDN and CDR2 is FVKESK. V was shortened by 7 bases and J by 15 bases, with 19 bases between the two germline ends.

This clone has just one count. This chain connects TRBV19 to TRBJ1-1; D ambiguous. Germline CDR1 LNHDA, CDR2 SQIVND (reference sequence). Trimming shortened V by 6 bases and J by 2 bases, and 16 bases separated the two germline ends. The CDR3 extends over 15 amino acids. For the CDR3, the DNA is TGTGCCAGTAGCACCCTCCAAGCGATAAACACTGAAGCTTTCTTT. It yields the protein CASSTLQAINTEAFF.

In the case of this clone: Germline is not matched at one junction end, which may reflect a read error. V gene TRBV29-1 combines with J gene TRBJ2-5; unclear D gene. The germline gives CDR1 SQVTM, CDR2 ANQGSEA. This CDR3 spans 11 amino acids. The CDR3 reads CSVEETETQYF. The CDR3 region has the DNA TGCAGCGTCGAAGAGACAGAGACCCAGTACTTC. Full variable domain (outside the CDR3, taken from reference TRBV29-1 and TRBJ2-5): SAVISQKPSRDICQRGTSLTIQCQVDSQVTMMFWYRQQPGQSLTLIATANQGSEATYESGFVIDKFPISRPNLTFSTLTVSNMSPEDSSIYLCSVEETETQYFGPGTRLLVL.

V gene TRBV28 combines with J gene TRBJ2-7; D is unresolved. V lost 1 base and J lost 7, with 8 bases in between. CDR1 is MDHEN and CDR2 is SYDVKM in the germline V gene. This CDR3 contains 12 residues. CDR3 sequence (DNA): TGTGCCAGCAGTTTATTTATCGCGGAGCAGTACTTC. It yields the protein CASSLFIAEQYF.

This clone was seen a handful of times. The chain combines TRBV27 with TRBJ1-5, with D possibly being TRBD1 (5 bases). The V gene's germline CDR1 is MNHEY and CDR2 SMNVEV (reference sequence). Trimming cost V 6 bases and J 2 bases, with 14 bases left between them. This CDR3 spans 15 amino acids. The CDR3 coding sequence is TGTGCCAGCAGCGCAGTGGGGGGTGGCAATCAGCCCCAGCATTTT. Translation gives CASSAVGGGNQPQHF.

This chain uses TRBV6-5 with TRBJ1-5; a weak D match, TRBD1 (6 bases). The germline V and J ends were trimmed by 5 bases and 3 bases, with 11 bases remaining between them. The CDR3 runs 14 residues. Per the germline V gene, CDR1 is MNHEY and CDR2 is SVGAGI. CDR3 sequence reads: CASSTGKYNQPQHF. CDR3 coding DNA: TGTGCCAGCAGTACAGGGAAATACAATCAGCCCCAGCATTTT.

The chain uses TRBV5-6 and TRBJ1-2; tentative D call: TRBD1 (6 bases). V lost 0 bases and J 9 bases, leaving 15 bases between the germline ends. This CDR3 is built from 14 residues. Germline V CDR1 and CDR2: SGHDT, YYEEEE. The CDR3 is CASSLGQGLIRYTF. The CDR3 nucleotides read TGTGCCAGCAGCTTGGGGCAGGGGCTGATACGCTACACCTTC.

The chain links TRBV28 to TRBJ1-1; D unresolved. Germline CDR1 is MDHEN and CDR2 is SYDVKM. V was shortened by 3 bases and J by 1 base, with 15 bases between the two germline ends. The CDR3 has 16 amino acids. The CDR3 bases are TGTGCCAGCAGTTTCAACCCGGACGGGCAGAACACTGAAGCTTTCTTT. This encodes CASSFNPDGQNTEAFF.

The V gene is TRBV6-1, the J gene TRBJ1-3; D unclear. The ends were cut back, 7 bases at V and 0 bases at J, with 13 bases in the middle. Germline V CDR1 and CDR2: MNHNS, SASEGT. This CDR3 has 15 residues. The CDR3 region is CASTSGDLSGNTIYF. The CDR3 DNA reads as TGTGCCAGCACCAGTGGAGACCTCTCTGGAAACACCATATATTTT.

This clone was recorded a few times. The rearrangement uses TRBV9 and TRBJ1-6; D is uncertain. CDR3 size: 15 residues. In germline, CDR1 is SGDLS, CDR2 YYNGEE. V lost 0 bases and J lost 8, with 12 bases in between. DNA of the CDR3: TGTGCCAGCAGCGTAGATGGCCGGGAGGATTCACCCCTCCACTTT. Encoded protein: CASSVDGREDSPLHF.